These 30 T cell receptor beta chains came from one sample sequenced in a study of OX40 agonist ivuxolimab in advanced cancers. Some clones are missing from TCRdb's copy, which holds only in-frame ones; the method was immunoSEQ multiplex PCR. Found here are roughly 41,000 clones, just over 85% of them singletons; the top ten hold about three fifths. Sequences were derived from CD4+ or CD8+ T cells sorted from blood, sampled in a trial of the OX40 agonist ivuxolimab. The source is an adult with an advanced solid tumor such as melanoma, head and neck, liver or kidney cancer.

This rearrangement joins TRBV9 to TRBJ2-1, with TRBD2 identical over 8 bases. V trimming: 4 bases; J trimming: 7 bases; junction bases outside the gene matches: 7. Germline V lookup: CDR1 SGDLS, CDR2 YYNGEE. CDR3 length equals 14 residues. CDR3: CASSPDRGGNEQFF. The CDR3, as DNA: TGTGCCAGCAGCCCCGACCGCGGGGGGAATGAGCAGTTCTTC.

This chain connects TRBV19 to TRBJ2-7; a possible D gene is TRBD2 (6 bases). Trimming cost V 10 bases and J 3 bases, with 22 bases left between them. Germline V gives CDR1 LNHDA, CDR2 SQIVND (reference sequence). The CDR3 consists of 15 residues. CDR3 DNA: TGTGCCACCTCTGAACCGGGACTCCTCAACTACGAGCAGTACTTC. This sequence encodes CATSEPGLLNYEQYF.

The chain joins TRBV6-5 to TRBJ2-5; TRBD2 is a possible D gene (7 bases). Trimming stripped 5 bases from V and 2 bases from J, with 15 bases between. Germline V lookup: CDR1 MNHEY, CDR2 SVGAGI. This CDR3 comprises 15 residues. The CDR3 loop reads CASSPLAGAQETQYF. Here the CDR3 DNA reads TGTGCCAGCAGTCCCCTGGCGGGGGCACAAGAGACCCAGTACTTC.

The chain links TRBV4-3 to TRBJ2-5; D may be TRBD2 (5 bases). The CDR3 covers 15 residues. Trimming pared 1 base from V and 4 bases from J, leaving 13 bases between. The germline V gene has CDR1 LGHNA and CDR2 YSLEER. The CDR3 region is CASSQGVTSRETQYF. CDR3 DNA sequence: TGCGCCAGCAGCCAAGGGGTTACTAGTCGAGAGACCCAGTACTTC.

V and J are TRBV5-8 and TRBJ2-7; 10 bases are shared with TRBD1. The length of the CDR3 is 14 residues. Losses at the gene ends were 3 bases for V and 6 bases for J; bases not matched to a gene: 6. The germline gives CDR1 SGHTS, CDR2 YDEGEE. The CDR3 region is CASSSGTGVPEQYF. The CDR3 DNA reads TGTGCCAGCAGCTCCGGGACAGGGGTTCCCGAGCAGTACTTC.

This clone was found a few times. The CDR3 bases are TGCAGCGTTGTAGCAGGGTGGAATGAGCAGTTCTTC. It translates to CSVVAGWNEQFF. The gene calls are TRBV29-1 and TRBJ2-1, with a weak D call TRBD1 (5 bases). The CDR3 totals 12 residues. Trimming took 4 bases from V and 7 from J, leaving 11 bases between them. Looked up from germline, CDR1 is SQVTM and CDR2 is ANQGSEA.

The CDR3 coding sequence is TGTGCCAGCAGCTCCTATGGACAGGGCTACGAGCAGTACTTC. It translates to CASSSYGQGYEQYF. This chain joins TRBV7-9 and TRBJ2-5; TRBD1 aligns across 8 bases. The J call may be wrong; the DNA end is better matched by TRBJ2-7. Germline CDR1 is SEHNR and CDR2 is FQNEAQ (reference sequence). This CDR3 region has 14 residues.

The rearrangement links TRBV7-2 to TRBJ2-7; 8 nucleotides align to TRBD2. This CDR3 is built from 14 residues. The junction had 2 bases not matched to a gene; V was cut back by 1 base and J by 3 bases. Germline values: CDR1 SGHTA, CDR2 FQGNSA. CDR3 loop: CASSLGLAYYEQYF. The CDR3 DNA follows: TGTGCCAGCAGCTTAGGACTAGCGTACTACGAGCAGTACTTC.

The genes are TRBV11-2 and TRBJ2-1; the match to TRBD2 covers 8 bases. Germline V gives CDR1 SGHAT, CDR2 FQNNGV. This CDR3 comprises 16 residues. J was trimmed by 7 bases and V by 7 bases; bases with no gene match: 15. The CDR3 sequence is CASTTLLAAPGNEQFF. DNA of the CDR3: TGTGCCAGCACTACCCTACTAGCGGCCCCAGGGAATGAGCAGTTCTTC.

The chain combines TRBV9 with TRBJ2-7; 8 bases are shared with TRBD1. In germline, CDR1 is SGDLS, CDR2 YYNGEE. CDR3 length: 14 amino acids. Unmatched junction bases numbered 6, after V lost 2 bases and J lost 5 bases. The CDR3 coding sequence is TGTGCCAGCAGCGTGGGTGGACAGGGCCACGAGCAGTACTTC. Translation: CASSVGGQGHEQYF.

The CDR3 sequence is CASSPGYKRSYEQYF. Here the CDR3 DNA reads TGTGCCAGCAGCCCCGGATACAAGCGCTCCTACGAGCAGTACTTC. The rearrangement uses TRBV9 and TRBJ2-7; D unresolved. The CDR3 has 15 residues. The V gene's germline CDR1 is SGDLS and CDR2 YYNGEE. Between the trimmed V and J ends, which lost 4 bases and 0 bases, there was a span of 14 bases.

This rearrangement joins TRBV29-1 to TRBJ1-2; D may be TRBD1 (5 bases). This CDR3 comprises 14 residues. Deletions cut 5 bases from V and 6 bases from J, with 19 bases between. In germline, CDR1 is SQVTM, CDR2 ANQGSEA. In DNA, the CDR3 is TGCAGCGTTACGAGTGGTTCGGGGCTCGATGGCTACACCTTC. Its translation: CSVTSGSGLDGYTF.

CDR3 protein: CASSPKATSLEYF. CDR3 coding DNA: TGTGCCAGCAGCCCAAAAGCTACGAGTCTTGAGTACTTC. The chain carries TRBV7-9 and TRBJ2-7; D gene unclear. This CDR3 has 13 residues. The V and J ends lost 5 bases and 11 bases respectively, with 19 bases between them. Germline V gene sequence: CDR1 SEHNR, CDR2 FQNEAQ (reference sequence).

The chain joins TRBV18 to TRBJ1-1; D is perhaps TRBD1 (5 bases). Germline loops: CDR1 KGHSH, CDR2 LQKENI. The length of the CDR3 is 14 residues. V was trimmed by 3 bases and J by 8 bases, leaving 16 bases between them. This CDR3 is CASSPGEPLQEAFF. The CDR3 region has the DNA TGTGCCAGCTCACCGGGGGAGCCCCTACAGGAAGCTTTCTTT.

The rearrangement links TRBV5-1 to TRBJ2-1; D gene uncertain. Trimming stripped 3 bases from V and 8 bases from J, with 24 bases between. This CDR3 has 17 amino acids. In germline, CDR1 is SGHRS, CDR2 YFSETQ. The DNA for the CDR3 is TGCGCCAGCAGCTGGGGTTGGGGAAGGCCGGGTGAGGATGAGCAGTTCTTC. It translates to CASSWGWGRPGEDEQFF. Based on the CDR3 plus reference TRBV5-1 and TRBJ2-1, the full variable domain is KAGVTQTPRYLIKTRGQQVTLSCSPISGHRSVSWYQQTPGQGLQFLFEYFSETQRNKGNFPGRFSGRQFSNSRSEMNVSTLELGDSALYLCASSWGWGRPGEDEQFFGPGTRLTVL.

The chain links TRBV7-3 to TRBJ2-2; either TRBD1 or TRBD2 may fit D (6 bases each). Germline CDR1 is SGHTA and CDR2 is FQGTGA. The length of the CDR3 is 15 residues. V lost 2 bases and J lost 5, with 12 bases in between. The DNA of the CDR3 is TGTGCCAGCAGCTTAGCCGGGGGCTCTACCGGGGAGCTGTTTTTT. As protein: CASSLAGGSTGELFF.

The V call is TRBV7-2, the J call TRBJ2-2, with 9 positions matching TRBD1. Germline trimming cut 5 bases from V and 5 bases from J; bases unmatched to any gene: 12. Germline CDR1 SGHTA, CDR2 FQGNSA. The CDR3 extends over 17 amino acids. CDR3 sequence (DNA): TGTGCCAGCAGCCCCACCCTTGACAGGGGGAAGACCGGGGAGCTGTTTTTT. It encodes CASSPTLDRGKTGELFF.

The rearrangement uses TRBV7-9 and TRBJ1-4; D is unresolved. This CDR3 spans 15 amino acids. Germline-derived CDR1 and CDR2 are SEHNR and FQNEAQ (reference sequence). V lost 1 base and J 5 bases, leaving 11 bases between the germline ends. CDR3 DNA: TGTGCCAGCAGCTTAGTCCTAGGCGGGAATGAAAAACTGTTTTTT. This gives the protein CASSLVLGGNEKLFF. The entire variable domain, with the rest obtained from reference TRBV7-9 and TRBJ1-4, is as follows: DTGVSQNPRHKITKRGQNVTFRCDPISEHNRLYWYRQTLGQGPEFLTYFQNEAQLEKSRLLSDRFSAERPKGSFSTLEIQRTEQGDSAMYLCASSLVLGGNEKLFFGSGTQLSVL.

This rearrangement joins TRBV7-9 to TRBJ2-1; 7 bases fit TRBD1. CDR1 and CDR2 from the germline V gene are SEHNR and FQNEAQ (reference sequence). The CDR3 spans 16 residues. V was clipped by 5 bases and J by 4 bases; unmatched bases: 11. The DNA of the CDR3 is TGTGCCAGCAGCCCAATCATCGGGACAGCATACAATGAGCAGTTCTTC. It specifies CASSPIIGTAYNEQFF.

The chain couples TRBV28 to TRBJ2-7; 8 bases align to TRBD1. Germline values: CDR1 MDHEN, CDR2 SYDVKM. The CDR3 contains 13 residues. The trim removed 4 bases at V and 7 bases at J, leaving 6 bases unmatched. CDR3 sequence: CASSYSTGGEQYF. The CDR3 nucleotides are TGTGCCAGCAGTTATAGTACAGGGGGAGAGCAGTACTTC.

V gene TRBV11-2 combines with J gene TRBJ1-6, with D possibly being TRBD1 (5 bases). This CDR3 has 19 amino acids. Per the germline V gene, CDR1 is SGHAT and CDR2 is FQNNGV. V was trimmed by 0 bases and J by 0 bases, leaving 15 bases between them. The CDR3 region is CASSLDRGHQSSYNSPLHF. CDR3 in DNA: TGTGCCAGCAGCTTAGATCGAGGACACCAAAGCTCCTATAATTCACCCCTCCACTTT.

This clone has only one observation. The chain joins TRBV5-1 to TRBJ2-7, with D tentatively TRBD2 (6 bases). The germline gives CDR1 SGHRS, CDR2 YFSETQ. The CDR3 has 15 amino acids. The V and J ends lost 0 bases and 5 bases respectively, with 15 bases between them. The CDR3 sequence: CASSLEGTEGDEQYF. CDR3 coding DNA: TGCGCCAGCAGCTTGGAGGGGACGGAGGGCGACGAGCAGTACTTC.

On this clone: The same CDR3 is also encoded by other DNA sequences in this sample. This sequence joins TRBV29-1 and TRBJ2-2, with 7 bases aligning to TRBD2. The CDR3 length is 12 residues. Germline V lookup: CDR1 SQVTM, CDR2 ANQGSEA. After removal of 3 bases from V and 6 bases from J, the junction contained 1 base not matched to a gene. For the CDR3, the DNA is TGCAGCGTTGAGGGGGGGTCCGGGGAGCTGTTTTTT. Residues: CSVEGGSGELFF.

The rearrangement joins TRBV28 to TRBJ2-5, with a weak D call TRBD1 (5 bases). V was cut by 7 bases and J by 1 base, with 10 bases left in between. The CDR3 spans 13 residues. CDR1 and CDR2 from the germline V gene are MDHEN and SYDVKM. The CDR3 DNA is TGTGCCAGCATTCGTGACAGCCAAGAGACCCAGTACTTC. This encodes CASIRDSQETQYF. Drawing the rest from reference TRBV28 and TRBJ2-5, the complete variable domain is DVKVTQSSRYLVKRTGEKVFLECVQDMDHENMFWYRQDPGLGLRLIYFSYDVKMKEKGDIPEGYSVSREKKERFSLILESASTNQTSMYLCASIRDSQETQYFGPGTRLLVL.

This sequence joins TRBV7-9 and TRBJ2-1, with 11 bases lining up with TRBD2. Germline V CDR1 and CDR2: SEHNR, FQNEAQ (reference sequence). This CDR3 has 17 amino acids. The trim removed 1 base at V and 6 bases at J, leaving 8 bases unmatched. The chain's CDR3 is CASSLVVQGLAVNEQFF. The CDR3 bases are TGTGCCAGCAGCTTAGTGGTTCAGGGACTAGCGGTCAATGAGCAGTTCTTC.

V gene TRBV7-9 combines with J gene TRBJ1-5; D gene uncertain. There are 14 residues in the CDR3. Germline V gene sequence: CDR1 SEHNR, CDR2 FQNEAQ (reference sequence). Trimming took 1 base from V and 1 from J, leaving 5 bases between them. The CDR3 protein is CASSLGTSNQPQHF. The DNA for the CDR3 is TGTGCCAGCAGCTTAGGGACCAGCAATCAGCCCCAGCATTTT.

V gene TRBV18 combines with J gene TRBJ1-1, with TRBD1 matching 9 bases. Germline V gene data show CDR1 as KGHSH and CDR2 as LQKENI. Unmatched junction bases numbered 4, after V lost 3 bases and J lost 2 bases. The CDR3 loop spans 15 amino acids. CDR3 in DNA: TGTGCCAGCTCACCCTCGACAGGGGGTAACACTGAAGCTTTCTTT. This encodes CASSPSTGGNTEAFF.

The CDR3 DNA follows: TGTGCCAGCAGCCAAGATTCCGGGAGCTCCTACGAGCAGTACTTC. It codes for CASSQDSGSSYEQYF. The gene calls are TRBV4-2 and TRBJ2-7; D possibly corresponds to TRBD2 (6 bases). CDR3 length equals 15 residues. From germline, CDR1 is LGHNA and CDR2 YNFKEQ. V dropped 0 bases and J dropped 0 bases, with 9 bases sitting between them.

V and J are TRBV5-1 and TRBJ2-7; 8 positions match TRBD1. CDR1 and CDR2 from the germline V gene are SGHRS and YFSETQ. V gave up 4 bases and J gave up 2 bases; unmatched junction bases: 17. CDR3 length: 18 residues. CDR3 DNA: TGCGCCAGCAGCGACCGTAGGACAGGGATTGGTTGGACCTACGAGCAGTACTTC. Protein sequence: CASSDRRTGIGWTYEQYF.

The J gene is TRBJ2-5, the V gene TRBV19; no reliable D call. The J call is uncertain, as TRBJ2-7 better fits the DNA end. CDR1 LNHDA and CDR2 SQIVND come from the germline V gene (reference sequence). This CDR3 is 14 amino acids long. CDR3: CASSPGYGSYEQYF. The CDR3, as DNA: TGTGCCAGTAGCCCCGGTTACGGCTCCTACGAGCAGTACTTC.